The source of this TCR beta chain is a study of CD8 T cells in ankylosing spondylitis. Comment on this clonotype: Its antigen is not known.

CDR1 and CDR2 from the germline V gene are LGHDT and YNNKEL (reference sequence). This CDR3 contains 13 residues. Deletions cut 0 bases from V and 6 bases from J, with 5 bases between. General observations from the study: A TCR beta motif of several highly homologous variants appeared characteristic of ankylosing spondylitis blood. Clones that were linked to disease were CD8+ and were relatively rare in peripheral blood.

One entry per CDR3 protein, called by TCRdb with MiXCR from the 5' RACE reads. The data hold 250,000 to 400,000 distinct CDR3 sequences, with more than 9% observed a single time. V is TRBV3-1 and J is TRBJ2-2; unclear D gene. The material sequenced was blood, either unsorted or a sorted T cell fraction (not recorded which). The sequence came from a female donor with ankylosing spondylitis or in good health (not recorded which). The CDR3 loop reads CASSQDVSGELFF. CDR3 coding DNA: TGTGCCAGCAGCCAAGATGTGTCCGGGGAGCTGTTTTTT. Together with reference TRBV3-1 and TRBJ2-2, the CDR3 gives the full variable domain: DTAVSQTPKYLVTQMGNDKSIKCEQNLGHDTMYWYKQDSKKFLKIMFSYNNKELIINETVPNRFSPKSPDKAHLNLHINSLELGDSAVYFCASSQDVSGELFFGEGSRLTVL.